These 27 T cell receptor beta chains share one sample of origin, sequenced in a study of type 1 regulatory T cells. Whole-study results and caveats: Compared with non-Tr1 cells, Tr1 cells showed a narrower TCR repertoire.

TCRdb re-called the reads with MiXCR, one entry per CDR3 protein. The sample yields tens of thousands of distinct CDR3 sequences, less than 25% seen once. These receptors' antigens are unknown. The sample consisted of cultured type 1 regulatory T (Tr1) cells, either the whole culture or a sorted fraction (not recorded which). These receptors were collected from a human donor in good health.

The chain employs TRBV9 and TRBJ2-3, with D possibly matching TRBD2 (5 bases). This CDR3 spans 16 amino acids. Germline CDR1 SGDLS, CDR2 YYNGEE. V was pared by 0 bases and J by 3 bases, with 14 bases between. The CDR3 here is CASSVGGQISTDTQYF. CDR3 DNA sequence: TGTGCCAGCAGCGTAGGAGGGCAGATTAGTACAGATACGCAGTATTTT. Looking up the rest from reference TRBV9 and TRBJ2-3 gives the full variable domain: DSGVTQTPKHLITATGQRVTLRCSPRSGDLSVYWYQQSLDQGLQFLIQYYNGEERAKGNILERFSAQQFPDLHSELNLSSLELGDSALYFCASSVGGQISTDTQYFGPGTRLTVL.

This clonotype was observed a few times. The gene calls are TRBV20-1 and TRBJ1-1, with a weak D call TRBD1 (5 bases). CDR1 DFQATT and CDR2 SNEGSKA come from the germline V gene (reference sequence). This CDR3 spans 13 amino acids. V gave up 2 bases and J gave up 9 bases, with 16 bases separating them. CDR3 coding DNA: TGCAGTGCTAGACCCGACAGACGGGGACAAGCTTTCTTT. This encodes CSARPDRRGQAFF.

This clonotype was seen many times. In nucleotides, the CDR3 is TGTGCCAGCAGTTTATCCGCCGGAGAGCAGTACTTC. As protein: CASSLSAGEQYF. The chain combines TRBV12-3 or TRBV12-4 with TRBJ2-7; D is uncertain. The CDR3 spans 12 residues. V was cut by 2 bases and J by 7 bases, with 9 bases left in between.

The V and J genes are TRBV20-1 and TRBJ2-7; 9 bases are shared with TRBD1. From germline, CDR1 is DFQATT and CDR2 SNEGSKA (reference sequence). CDR3 length: 14 residues. Trimming took 6 bases from V and 0 from J; bases not matched to a gene: 6. The CDR3 here is CSADPGQGSYEQYF. In DNA form, the CDR3 reads TGCAGTGCAGATCCGGGACAGGGCTCCTACGAGCAGTACTTC.

V is TRBV29-1 and J is TRBJ1-1; TRBD1 might be the D (6 bases). The CDR3 covers 14 residues. Germline V gene lookup returns CDR1 SQVTM and CDR2 ANQGSEA. V lost 1 base, J lost 5 bases, and 14 bases lay in between. CDR3 protein: CSVEVNRVRTEAFF. The CDR3 coding sequence is TGCAGCGTTGAAGTAAACAGGGTGAGAACTGAAGCTTTCTTT.

The rearrangement joins TRBV7-2 to TRBJ2-1; the match to TRBD2 covers 9 bases. V shed 4 bases, J shed 6 bases, and the junction held 7 bases outside the gene matches. From germline, CDR1 is SGHTA and CDR2 FQGNSA. The CDR3 covers 15 residues. The CDR3 region is CASSSAGLASNEQFF. The CDR3 nucleotides read TGTGCCAGCAGCTCCGCGGGACTAGCTTCCAATGAGCAGTTCTTC.

The rearrangement uses TRBV7-2 and TRBJ2-3; 7 bases line up with TRBD2. The V gene's germline CDR1 is SGHTA and CDR2 FQGNSA. The CDR3 has 15 amino acids. The V gene end was trimmed by 5 bases and the J gene end by 1 base; junction bases not matched to a gene: 6. The CDR3 here is CASSPRGGRTDTQYF. The DNA of the CDR3 is TGTGCCAGCAGCCCCCGCGGGGGTCGCACAGATACGCAGTATTTT.

The rearrangement joins TRBV5-6 to TRBJ2-1, with TRBD1 matching over 7 bases. The trim removed 3 bases at V and 6 bases at J, leaving 15 bases unmatched. Per germline, CDR1 SGHDT and CDR2 YYEEEE. There are 17 residues in the CDR3. The DNA of the CDR3 is TGTGCCAGCAGCTCTATCCTGACAGGGCTAACTCGCAATGAGCAGTTCTTC. Its protein is CASSSILTGLTRNEQFF.

J is TRBJ1-6 and V is TRBV5-1, with D unclear. CDR1 and CDR2 from the germline V gene are SGHRS and YFSETQ. The CDR3 sequence is 16 residues long. V was trimmed by 1 base and J by 6 bases, leaving 14 bases between them. The CDR3 loop reads CASSLLSGRTNSPLHF. CDR3 DNA sequence: TGCGCCAGCAGCTTGTTATCGGGAAGGACTAATTCACCCCTCCACTTT.

This clonotype was observed a few times. The DNA of the CDR3 is TGTGCCAGCAGCCAAGAGCTACAAACGAACACTGAAGCTTTCTTT. Protein: CASSQELQTNTEAFF. This rearrangement joins TRBV4-2 to TRBJ1-1, with D uncertain. The ends were cut back, 0 bases at V and 1 base at J, with 9 bases in the middle. CDR1 and CDR2 from the germline V gene are LGHNA and YNFKEQ. The CDR3 runs 15 residues.

The chain employs TRBV27 and TRBJ2-5; D unclear. The CDR3 consists of 13 residues. Germline V CDR1 and CDR2: MNHEY, SMNVEV (reference sequence). V lost 3 bases and J lost 5, with 10 bases in between. The CDR3 protein is CASSLRTGETQYF. Written as DNA, the CDR3 is TGTGCCAGCAGTTTGAGAACTGGCGAGACCCAGTACTTC.

The chain uses TRBV3-1 and TRBJ2-7; D possibly corresponds to TRBD1 (6 bases). The V gene's germline CDR1 is LGHDT and CDR2 YNNKEL (reference sequence). Trimming cost V 0 bases and J 6 bases, with 15 bases left between them. This CDR3 spans 15 amino acids. In DNA form, the CDR3 reads TGTGCCAGCAGCCAAGATCCACAGGGAACACGCGAGCAGTACTTC. The encoded protein is CASSQDPQGTREQYF.

The V call is TRBV5-1, the J call TRBJ2-7; maybe TRBD1 (6 bases). This CDR3 comprises 14 residues. The V end was cut by 4 bases, the J end by 3 bases, with 14 bases between. Per the germline V gene, CDR1 is SGHRS and CDR2 is YFSETQ. CDR3 DNA: TGCGCCAGCAGCCCTGGGACACAGAACTACGAGCAGTACTTC. Encoded protein: CASSPGTQNYEQYF. The full variable domain, its missing parts supplied by reference TRBV5-1 and TRBJ2-7, is KAGVTQTPRYLIKTRGQQVTLSCSPISGHRSVSWYQQTPGQGLQFLFEYFSETQRNKGNFPGRFSGRQFSNSRSEMNVSTLELGDSALYLCASSPGTQNYEQYFGPGTRLTVT.

This clonotype turned up a few times. The chain recombines TRBV20-1 with TRBJ2-1; 14 bases agree with TRBD2. CDR3 length equals 15 residues. Germline trimming cut 5 bases from V and 11 bases from J; bases unmatched to any gene: 11. CDR1 and CDR2 (germline): DFQATT, SNEGSKA (reference sequence). This CDR3 is CSADGTSGSPPQQFF. The DNA of the CDR3 is TGCAGTGCTGACGGGACTAGCGGGAGCCCCCCCCAGCAGTTCTTC.

This clonotype has only a few counts. The CDR3, as DNA: TGTGCCAGCAGTCTAACAGGGGTCAAAATCAGAGGGGCTTTCTTT. It specifies CASSLTGVKIRGAFF. The chain carries TRBV12-3 or TRBV12-4 and TRBJ1-1, with 7 bases matching TRBD1. This CDR3 comprises 15 residues. The V gene end was trimmed by 5 bases and the J gene end by 11 bases; junction bases not matched to a gene: 17.

V usage is TRBV20-1 and J usage is TRBJ1-1, with 10 bases identical to TRBD1. From germline, CDR1 is DFQATT and CDR2 SNEGSKA (reference sequence). CDR3 length equals 13 residues. V gave up 5 bases and J gave up 3 bases; unmatched junction bases: 3. The CDR3 nucleotides are TGCAGTGCTCGGACAGGGGGGTACACTGAAGCTTTCTTT. This codes for CSARTGGYTEAFF.

This sequence joins TRBV7-8 and TRBJ1-5, with D perhaps matching TRBD1 (5 bases). CDR3 length: 13 residues. Per the germline V gene, CDR1 is SGHVS and CDR2 is FQNEAQ. V shed 5 bases and J shed 6 bases, with 11 bases lying between them. DNA of the CDR3: TGTGCCAGCAGCCCGGATAGGGGTCAGCCCCAGCATTTT. Encoded protein: CASSPDRGQPQHF.

The J gene is TRBJ2-3, the V gene TRBV24-1; D is perhaps TRBD1 (6 bases). V lost 4 bases and J lost 10, with 11 bases in between. This CDR3 has 12 amino acids. In germline, CDR1 is KGHDR, CDR2 SFDVKD. The CDR3: CATSEGAHSQYF. The CDR3 DNA reads as TGTGCCACCAGTGAGGGGGCGCATTCGCAGTATTTT.

In the case of this clonotype: In this CDR3 the conserved last residue, phenylalanine or tryptophan, is missing, so a read error is likely. The chain uses TRBV5-1 and TRBJ1-2, with unresolved D. The CDR3 is 13 amino acids. Deletions cut 0 bases from V and 8 bases from J, with 11 bases between. CDR1 is SGHRS and CDR2 is YFSETQ in the germline V gene. The CDR3 coding sequence is TGCGCCAGCAGCTTGGGGCCACGGAGAGGCTACACCATC. Its protein product is CASSLGPRRGYTI.

This clonotype was seen a handful of times. J is TRBJ2-7 and V is TRBV5-1; the match to TRBD2 covers 8 bases. V was pared by 0 bases and J by 3 bases, with 5 bases of the junction left unmatched. This CDR3 has 15 amino acids. Germline assignment: CDR1 SGHRS and CDR2 YFSETQ. CDR3 in amino acids: CASSLVMGTSYEQYF. CDR3 nucleotide sequence: TGCGCCAGCAGCTTGGTAATGGGGACTAGCTACGAGCAGTACTTC. The full variable domain, rest sourced from reference TRBV5-1 and TRBJ2-7, is KAGVTQTPRYLIKTRGQQVTLSCSPISGHRSVSWYQQTPGQGLQFLFEYFSETQRNKGNFPGRFSGRQFSNSRSEMNVSTLELGDSALYLCASSLVMGTSYEQYFGPGTRLTVT.

This clonotype was seen only a few times. The chain has TRBV6-6 and TRBJ2-1; unclear D gene. V shed 2 bases and J shed 9 bases, with 5 bases lying between them. This CDR3 has 11 amino acids. The germline gives CDR1 MNHNY, CDR2 SVGAGI (reference sequence). CDR3 in amino acids: CASSYVAEQFF. The CDR3 DNA reads TGTGCCAGCAGTTACGTGGCTGAGCAGTTCTTC.

The V gene is TRBV12-3 or TRBV12-4, the J gene TRBJ2-1, with 8 bases lining up with TRBD2. V trimming: 2 bases; J trimming: 7 bases; junction bases outside the gene matches: 1. The CDR3 extends over 13 amino acids. The CDR3 DNA reads as TGTGCCAGCAGTTTAATAGCGGGGAATGAGCAGTTCTTC. Translating it yields CASSLIAGNEQFF.

This clonotype has only a few counts. This chain uses TRBV21-1 with TRBJ2-3. TRBV21-1 is noted as a pseudogene. The CDR3 spans 13 residues. Written as DNA, the CDR3 is TGTGCCAGCAGCAAGTATCCCACAGATACGCAGTATTTT. Amino acids: CASSKYPTDTQYF.

This chain uses TRBV5-1 with TRBJ2-1; 9 nucleotides line up with TRBD2. The J segment lost 7 bases and the V segment lost 0 bases, leaving 2 bases of the junction unmatched. The CDR3 has 14 amino acids. Germline V CDR1 and CDR2: SGHRS, YFSETQ. This CDR3 reads CASSLVAGVNEQFF. The CDR3 DNA sequence: TGCGCCAGCAGCTTGGTAGCGGGAGTGAATGAGCAGTTCTTC. Full variable domain (outside the CDR3, taken from reference TRBV5-1 and TRBJ2-1): KAGVTQTPRYLIKTRGQQVTLSCSPISGHRSVSWYQQTPGQGLQFLFEYFSETQRNKGNFPGRFSGRQFSNSRSEMNVSTLELGDSALYLCASSLVAGVNEQFFGPGTRLTVL.

There are many counts of this clonotype. The chain employs TRBV20-1 and TRBJ1-5; the match to TRBD1 covers 7 bases. This CDR3 has 16 residues. Germline-derived CDR1 and CDR2 are DFQATT and SNEGSKA (reference sequence). J gave up 1 base and V 3 bases, and 9 bases lay outside the gene matches. The CDR3 coding sequence is TGCAGTGCTAGTATTGTTCTCAGGGGGAGCAATCAGCCCCAGCATTTT. This encodes CSASIVLRGSNQPQHF.

This chain joins TRBV3-1 and TRBJ2-1, with TRBD2 matching over 7 bases. The ends lost 2 bases at V and 5 bases at J; junction bases unmatched: 6. Germline V CDR1 and CDR2: LGHDT, YNNKEL (reference sequence). This CDR3 region has 15 residues. The CDR3 reads CASSQSASGNNEQFF. CDR3 nucleotides: TGTGCCAGCAGCCAATCGGCTAGCGGAAACAATGAGCAGTTCTTC.

The V call is TRBV5-1, the J call TRBJ2-3, with D perhaps given as TRBD1 or TRBD2 (5 bases each). The V end lost 1 base, the J end lost 3 bases, and 12 bases lay between the germline ends. The CDR3 runs 15 residues. Germline assignment: CDR1 SGHRS and CDR2 YFSETQ. The DNA for the CDR3 is TGCGCCAGCAGCTTGCTCGGGACCGCAACAGATACGCAGTATTTT. The encoded protein is CASSLLGTATDTQYF.